The subject of this entry is one T cell receptor beta chain. Its antigen is undetermined. Germline CDR1 is MGHDK and CDR2 is SYGVNS. V lost 1 base and J 7 bases, leaving 7 bases between the germline ends. The CDR3 loop spans 12 amino acids. This sample is part of a study of cytomegalovirus exposure and HLA in healthy donors. Points from the study as a whole: Roughly uniform sequencing depth across donors was assumed, possibly incorrectly. In an earlier analysis, most TCR beta V segments were productive about 87% or about 30% of the time. It emerged from a later analysis that several of the most significant clusters appeared to be linked to common viral pathogens. The authors enumerated around 150 TCR beta chains as linked to cytomegalovirus.

PCR employed 60 Vbeta and 13 Jbeta primers. Assay: immunoSEQ multiplex PCR; the TCRdb copy retains only in-frame clones and omits some. Of about 160,000 clones listed, 60% to 80% are singletons. The receptor was isolated from a man aged 18 to 35 in good health and CMV-seropositive. The gene calls are TRBV25-1 and TRBJ1-2, with no clear D. Sequencing was performed on PBMCs. CDR3 sequence: CASSELTSGYTF. DNA of the CDR3: TGTGCCAGCAGTGAATTGACAAGTGGCTACACCTTC.